This TCR beta chain was captured in a study of T cell responses to AZD1222 COVID-19 vaccine. Study-level points and caveats: Repertoires were obtained solely post-peak T cell response.

Details on this clone: Its target is unknown.

This CDR3 has 16 residues. V gave up 5 bases and J gave up 1 base, with 17 bases separating them. Germline V gene data show CDR1 as MNHEY and CDR2 as SMNVEV (reference sequence). TCRdb's table, derived via immunoSEQ multiplex PCR, lists solely in-frame clones and lacks some. The sample lists over 110,000 clones; 85% to 95% were seen once. The source material was peripheral blood, sampled on day 0 of AZD1222 vaccination. The receptor was isolated from an adult in good health. The J gene is TRBJ1-1, the V gene TRBV27, with D possibly TRBD1 on 5 matching bases. The CDR3 loop reads CASSPHGGAQNTEAFF. In DNA form, the CDR3 reads TGTGCCAGCAGTCCTCATGGCGGGGCCCAGAACACTGAAGCTTTCTTT.